This T cell receptor beta chain was observed in a study of CD8+ T cells in alopecia areata. In the study overall: The drug, tofacitinib, lasted 6 to 18 months, followed by 6 months off drug. General study results and limits: There was only one nonresponder, so it was unclear how baseline CD8+ expansion relates to response. Persistence of many expanded lesional clones was seen in scalp and blood during tofacitinib.

Only a few counts were recorded for this clone. Its specificity is not known. The CDR3 runs to 14 residues. The V and J ends lost 5 bases and 3 bases respectively, with 14 bases between them. Germline loops: CDR1 SGHAT, CDR2 FQNNGV. Sample treatment: oral pan-JAK inhibitor, 5-10 mg twice daily. Obtained from alopecia areata patients were lesional scalp punch biopsies along with peripheral blood. Following extraction, RNA underwent reverse transcription to cDNA, which served as the sequencing template. Profiling relied on immunoSEQ multiplex PCR, and the TCRdb table lists in-frame clones only, not all of them. The data show 250,000 to 350,000 clones, about 60% seen once.

This TCR was sampled from a human donor with alopecia areata. The rearrangement joins TRBV11-2 to TRBJ2-7; D unclear. The sample consisted of CD4+ T cells sorted from blood, taken at roughly week 53, from a patient treated with tofacitinib. CDR3 residues: CASSPLLGFYEQYF. The CDR3 nucleotides are TGTGCCAGCAGCCCCCTACTGGGCTTCTACGAGCAGTACTTC.